Reported below is one TCR beta chain. This clone's antigen is unknown. No base qualities exist here, and no much larger clone lies one base off it. This specimen comes from a study of blood T cell repertoires in COVID-19 (TCRdb year 2020). About the investigation overall: Samples covering the acute and convalescent phases of COVID-19 were provided by collaborators in the United States, Italy and Spain. The samples were drawn from two sources: the first 160 participants of the ongoing ImmuneRACE study, and 1,000 to 1,500 subjects contributed by 6 global collaborators. The material from the prospective study consisted of cDNA or gDNA derived from T cells, B-cell-depleted T cells, or PBMCs. The dataset comprised deeply sampled blood TCRbeta repertoires from subjects exposed to, actively infected with, or recovered from COVID-19. The repertoires were released in a freely available public database meant as a resource for research on the immune response to SARS-CoV-2. Where available, HLA class I and class II types were obtained from metadata supplied by the sample provider rather than from assay-based typing. The sample metadata nearly always contained a de-identified subject ID, COVID-19 status, age in years and sex. Overall study results and their limits: The amount of clinical and demographic metadata varied by source and participant and was provided uncurated.

TCRbeta CDR3 regions were amplified from genomic DNA by means of the immunoSEQ Assay, a bias-controlled multiplex PCR. The authors' analysis ran thus. The number of nucleated cells in each sample was estimated by amplification of reference gene primers within the assay. Sequence reads were collapsed and filtered to measure the absolute abundance of every unique TCRbeta CDR3 rearrangement. Productive Simpson clonality was computed per sample as the square root of Simpson's diversity index over productive rearrangements. TCRdb limited this immuneACCESS table to in-frame rearrangements with V and J called. A share of clones is missing; checked studies link under half to unresolved V genes, and the rest is unexplained. V and J calls and clone size are given by that table; D and trimming were obtained from the DNA. Recorded for this sample are 190,000 or so clones; 85% to 90% of them occurred a single time. The top ten clones comprise 1.2% of the sample.

Participants in the prospective study were enrolled through a virtual design, were aged roughly 18 to 100 years, and lived in roughly 24 United States geographic areas. In the prospective study, cohorts were assigned on the basis of participant-reported clinical history obtained from a screening survey and a study questionnaire. For ImmuneRACE Cohort 3, a participant was defined as recovered based on two consecutive negative NP/OP PCR tests, clearance by a healthcare professional, or resolution of symptoms. Each participant in the prospective study had whole blood, serum and a nasopharyngeal or oropharyngeal swab collected by mobile phlebotomists. Prospective study participants could optionally give additional blood draws and questionnaires over an approximately two-month period. Before DNA extraction, blood samples from the prospective study were shipped at room temperature or frozen. The cysteine opens and the phenylalanine closes a CDR3 of 17 amino acids. Only the CDR3 DNA is retained, 51 bases long and in frame from the first base. V is cut back by 5 bases and J by 0 bases, with 7 bases in the junction unmatched. Sequences MDHEN (CDR1) and SYDVKM (CDR2) are obtained from the germline V gene.

Sequencing was performed on PBMCs or T cells enriched from blood (not recorded which). The chain is made from TRBV28 and TRBJ2-7, with TRBD2 identical over 13 junction bases. This receptor was taken from a man aged 25-45 years who had recovered from COVID-19. The CDR3 corresponds to CASSPLGTSGISYEQYF. The DNA sequence is as follows: TGTGCCAGCAGTCCACTCGGGACTAGCGGGATCTCCTACGAGCAGTACTTC.